These T cell receptor beta chains were read from a single sample in a study of blood T cells in healthy people across ages. TCRdb redid the calling of the 5' RACE reads with MiXCR, one entry per CDR3 protein. The data show about 900,000 distinct CDR3 sequences, 45% to 50% seen once. Input material: blood. The receptors shown here come from a man aged 25-45 years in good health. The CDR3 runs from the conserved cysteine through the conserved F or W. D genes are given only for firm matches. Size is omitted from some rows. Given values are once, few, many or a class for expanded clones.

V gene	clone size	D gene	J gene	CDR3 protein	CDR3 DNA
TRBV24-1	many	TRBD2	TRBJ2-3	CATSESSRGGVSDTQYF	TGTGCCACCAGTGAATCATCTCGCGGGGGTGTCTCAGATACGCAGTATTTT
TRBV12-3/TRBV12-4	many	.	TRBJ2-3	CASSVARPDTQYF	TGTGCCAGCAGTGTAGCACGGCCAGATACGCAGTATTTT
TRBV3-1	few	.	TRBJ2-3	CASSQDRAYTDTQYF	TGTGCCAGCAGCCAAGATCGGGCCTACACAGATACGCAGTATTTT
TRBV10-3	.	.	TRBJ2-6	CAISGSGLSGANVLTF	TGTGCCATCAGTGGTTCAGGCCTCTCTGGGGCCAACGTCCTGACTTTC
TRBV28	many	TRBD2	TRBJ2-1	CASSSLGLAVDNEQFF	TGTGCCAGCAGTTCTCTGGGACTAGCTGTTGACAATGAGCAGTTCTTC
TRBV28	.	.	TRBJ2-7	CASSLLGAPYEQYF	TGTGCCAGCAGTTTACTGGGGGCCCCCTACGAGCAGTACTTC
TRBV7-3	few	.	TRBJ2-7	CASSLNSPPSEQYF	TGTGCCAGCAGCTTAAACTCTCCTCCCAGTGAGCAGTACTTC
TRBV28	few	TRBD1	TRBJ2-7	CASTLGQGRSYEQYF	TGTGCCAGCACCTTGGGACAGGGCAGGAGCTACGAGCAGTACTTC
TRBV7-2	.	.	TRBJ2-3	CAGSLDGGFNTQYF	TGTGCCGGCAGCTTAGACGGGGGATTTAATACGCAGTATTTT
TRBV20-1	.	.	TRBJ1-2	CSARGASAESNYGYTF	TGCAGTGCTAGAGGGGCCAGCGCGGAGTCTAACTATGGCTACACCTTC
TRBV18	.	.	TRBJ2-7	CASSPLSGDPYEQYF	TGTGCCAGCTCACCACTATCTGGGGACCCCTACGAGCAGTACTTC
TRBV7-7	few	.	TRBJ2-1	CASSPDSGPYNEQFF	TGTGCTAGCAGCCCGGATAGCGGCCCCTACAATGAGCAGTTCTTC
TRBV6-1	few	.	TRBJ2-4	CASSEGGRGAKNIQYF	TGTGCCAGCAGTGAAGGGGGCCGGGGAGCCAAAAACATTCAGTACTTC
TRBV29-1	many	.	TRBJ2-7	CSFRQDYEQYF	TGCAGCTTTCGACAAGACTACGAGCAGTACTTC
TRBV4-2	.	.	TRBJ1-2	CASSQDRKGNYGYTF	TGTGCCAGCAGCCAAGATCGGAAGGGAAACTATGGCTACACCTTC
TRBV10-3	.	TRBD1	TRBJ1-1	CAISEGRGTGGTEAFF	TGTGCCATCAGTGAGGGGCGGGGGACAGGGGGCACTGAAGCTTTCTTT
TRBV12-3/TRBV12-4	.	TRBD2	TRBJ2-1	CASSSPGGVEQFF	TGTGCCAGCAGTTCGCCGGGGGGGGTAGAGCAGTTCTTC
TRBV10-3	.	TRBD1	TRBJ2-2	CAINRGQGGTGELFF	TGTGCCATCAATCGGGGACAGGGAGGGACCGGGGAGCTGTTTTTT
TRBV20-1	.	TRBD2	TRBJ2-7	CSARGATSGGKEQYF	TGCAGTGCTAGAGGGGCTACTAGCGGGGGTAAAGAGCAGTACTTC
TRBV4-2	.	.	TRBJ2-3	CASSQERGGTQYF	TGTGCCAGCAGCCAAGAGAGGGGAGGCACGCAGTATTTT
TRBV27	.	.	TRBJ1-6	CASTPDGGSYNSPLHF	TGTGCCAGCACACCCGATGGGGGCTCCTATAATTCACCCCTCCACTTT
TRBV5-6	few	.	TRBJ2-5	CASGPWSVEQDQETQYF	TGTGCCAGCGGCCCCTGGAGCGTTGAGCAGGATCAAGAGACCCAGTACTTC
TRBV6-5	.	TRBD1	TRBJ2-7	CASSSWDRESYEQYF	TGTGCCAGCAGTTCGTGGGACAGGGAGTCCTACGAGCAGTACTTC
TRBV28	.	.	TRBJ2-3	CASSLVIGSPTDTQYF	TGTGCCAGCAGTTTGGTTATCGGGAGCCCCACAGATACGCAGTATTTT
TRBV7-2	.	.	TRBJ2-7	CASSLAAGDYNEQYF	TGTGCCAGCAGCTTAGCAGCGGGCGACTACAATGAGCAGTACTTC
TRBV12-3/TRBV12-4	few	.	TRBJ2-5	CASSDSDGTDETQYF	TGTGCCAGCAGTGATTCGGACGGAACCGATGAGACCCAGTACTTC
TRBV20-1	.	TRBD2	TRBJ2-2	CSAREASGGDYGELFF	TGCAGTGCTAGAGAGGCTAGCGGGGGGGATTACGGGGAGCTGTTTTTT
TRBV7-2	.	.	TRBJ2-1	CASSPASPGEQFF	TGTGCCAGCAGCCCCGCTAGTCCCGGTGAGCAGTTCTTC
TRBV11-2	.	.	TRBJ2-1	CASSRPWSAYNEQFF	TGTGCCAGCAGCCGGCCATGGTCAGCCTACAATGAGCAGTTCTTC
TRBV7-2	few	.	TRBJ2-1	CASSFSRPSYNEQFF	TGTGCCAGCAGCTTTTCAAGACCCTCCTACAATGAGCAGTTCTTC
TRBV7-9	few	.	TRBJ2-7	CASSRTFYEQYF	TGTGCCAGCAGCAGGACCTTCTACGAGCAGTACTTC
TRBV29-1	many	TRBD2	TRBJ2-3	CSILGERGPISTDTQYF	TGCAGCATTCTTGGGGAGCGGGGACCGATAAGCACAGATACGCAGTATTTT
TRBV29-1	few	.	TRBJ1-2	CSEGGSYGYTF	TGCAGTGAGGGTGGAAGCTATGGCTACACCTTC
TRBV6-5	few	.	TRBJ2-7	CASSYARAYEQYF	TGTGCCAGCAGTTACGCAAGGGCCTACGAGCAGTACTTC
TRBV20-1	.	.	TRBJ2-5	CSAGGGDYETQYF	TGCAGTGCTGGGGGAGGAGACTATGAGACCCAGTACTTC
TRBV27	.	.	TRBJ1-5	CASSSSGLGGGSNQPQHF	TGTGCCAGCAGTTCGTCGGGACTCGGGGGGGGTAGCAATCAGCCCCAGCATTTT
TRBV27	few	TRBD1	TRBJ2-7	CASSFRQGAWEQYF	TGTGCCAGCAGTTTTAGACAGGGGGCGTGGGAGCAGTACTTC
TRBV6-2/TRBV6-3	few	TRBD1	TRBJ2-1	CASKARTGTYNEQFF	TGTGCCAGCAAGGCGCGGACAGGGACCTACAATGAGCAGTTCTTC
TRBV25-1	.	TRBD2	TRBJ2-1	CASSDILAGYNEQFF	TGTGCCAGCAGTGATATTCTAGCGGGTTACAATGAGCAGTTCTTC
TRBV11-3	.	TRBD1	TRBJ2-7	CASSDRQGSSYEQYF	TGTGCCAGCAGCGACCGACAGGGGAGCTCCTACGAGCAGTACTTC
TRBV5-1	.	TRBD1	TRBJ2-1	CASNPTGGNEQFF	TGCGCCAGCAACCCCACAGGGGGGAATGAGCAGTTCTTC
TRBV4-2	.	.	TRBJ1-5	CASSQDLAGSQPQHF	TGTGCCAGCAGCCAAGATCTGGCAGGGAGTCAGCCCCAGCATTTT
TRBV7-2	few	.	TRBJ1-6	CASSLNYSPLHF	TGTGCCAGCAGCTTAAACTATTCACCCCTCCACTTT
TRBV19	.	.	TRBJ1-1	CASGVRESTEAFF	TGTGCCAGTGGGGTCAGGGAGAGCACTGAAGCTTTCTTT
TRBV10-3	.	TRBD2	TRBJ2-7	CAISGPGLAGGFDEQYF	TGTGCCATCAGTGGTCCGGGACTAGCGGGGGGTTTCGACGAGCAGTACTTC
TRBV25-1	.	.	TRBJ2-2	CASTGLYAGELFF	TGTGCCAGCACCGGGCTATATGCCGGGGAGCTGTTTTTT
TRBV6-1	.	TRBD1	TRBJ2-1	CASSARDRYDNEQFF	TGTGCCAGCAGTGCCCGGGACAGGTACGACAATGAGCAGTTCTTC
TRBV6-2/TRBV6-3	.	TRBD1	TRBJ2-1	CASNLQGAVNEQFF	TGTGCCAGCAACCTACAGGGGGCTGTAAATGAGCAGTTCTTC
TRBV7-6	.	TRBD2	TRBJ2-7	CASSLEPGGSYEQYF	TGTGCCAGCAGCTTAGAGCCGGGGGGCTCCTACGAGCAGTACTTC
TRBV6-5	few	TRBD1	TRBJ1-1	CASSYSRRRGLMNTEAFF	TGTGCCAGCAGTTACTCGAGACGCAGGGGGTTGATGAACACTGAAGCTTTCTTT
TRBV27	.	TRBD2	TRBJ2-3	CASSTGRGTDTQYF	TGTGCCAGCAGTACCGGGCGGGGGACAGATACGCAGTATTTT
TRBV27	.	.	TRBJ1-2	CASSLNRGEYGYTF	TGTGCCAGCAGTTTAAACCGGGGAGAGTATGGCTACACCTTC
TRBV13	.	TRBD1	TRBJ2-6	CASSSGDRVSGANVLTF	TGTGCCAGCAGCTCAGGGGACAGGGTCTCTGGGGCCAACGTCCTGACTTTC
TRBV12-3/TRBV12-4	.	TRBD1	TRBJ1-4	CASSFFRDSEKLFF	TGTGCCAGCAGTTTTTTCCGGGACAGTGAAAAACTGTTTTTT
TRBV5-6	few	TRBD1	TRBJ1-2	CASSGQGARYGYTF	TGTGCCAGCAGCGGACAGGGGGCTCGGTATGGCTACACCTTC
TRBV11-1	.	TRBD1	TRBJ2-5	CASSLRGQGNIETQYF	TGTGCCAGCAGCCTACGGGGACAGGGCAACATAGAGACCCAGTACTTC
TRBV28	few	TRBD1	TRBJ1-2	CASREEGQGNYGYTF	TGTGCCAGCAGAGAGGAGGGACAGGGGAACTATGGCTACACCTTC
TRBV20-1	few	.	TRBJ2-1	CSALGSSYNEQFF	TGCAGTGCCCTCGGTAGCTCCTACAATGAGCAGTTCTTC